These 10 T cell receptor beta chains were sequenced from one sample in a study of patients and donors after allogeneic stem cell transplantation. TCRdb reprocessed the RT-PCR reads via MiXCR and lists one record per CDR3 protein. The sample lists approximately 430,000 distinct CDR3 sequences; around 16% were seen once. The sequencing sample was made of blood, either unsorted or a sorted T cell fraction (not recorded which). Receptors were obtained from a human donor who was either an allogeneic HSCT recipient or a stem cell or donor lymphocyte infusion donor (not recorded which). It is not recorded whose cells these are; they may come from a transplant donor.

This clonotype was recorded many times. The chain has TRBV2 and TRBJ2-7; D not resolved. Per the germline V gene, CDR1 is SNHLY and CDR2 is FYNNEI. This CDR3 spans 12 amino acids. The V end lost 7 bases, the J end lost 0 bases, and 7 bases lay between the germline ends. The CDR3 is CASKYSSYEQYF. The DNA of the CDR3 is TGTGCCAGCAAATACAGCTCCTACGAGCAGTACTTC.

This clonotype occurred a few times. The chain combines TRBV11-2 with TRBJ2-7, with TRBD1 matching 12 bases. V was clipped by 5 bases and J by 9 bases; unmatched bases: 11. The CDR3 runs to 15 residues. Germline V gene lookup returns CDR1 SGHAT and CDR2 FQNNGV. Here the CDR3 reads CASSPGGQGAVVQYF. The CDR3 DNA follows: TGTGCCAGCAGCCCAGGGGGACAGGGGGCTGTGGTGCAGTACTTC.

This sequence joins TRBV12-3 or TRBV12-4 and TRBJ1-6; 8 bases map to TRBD1. V lost 6 bases to trimming and J lost 4 bases; unmatched junction nucleotides: 5. The CDR3 is 15 amino acids. The CDR3 DNA follows: TGTGCCAGCAGCCCGGGACAGGTATATAATTCACCCCTCCACTTT. Amino acids: CASSPGQVYNSPLHF.

The chain joins TRBV27 to TRBJ2-1, with 10 positions matching TRBD1. CDR1 and CDR2 from the germline V gene are MNHEY and SMNVEV (reference sequence). The CDR3 is 18 residues long. Trimming cost V 5 bases and J 2 bases; bases outside gene matches: 12. This CDR3 is CASSPYPGQGSAYNEQFF. In DNA form, the CDR3 reads TGTGCCAGCAGTCCATACCCGGGACAGGGGTCCGCCTACAATGAGCAGTTCTTC.

J is TRBJ2-3 and V is TRBV5-5; 8 positions agree with TRBD2. Looked up from germline, CDR1 is SGHKS and CDR2 is YYEKEE (reference sequence). Trimming at V came to 5 bases and at J to 1 base, leaving 3 bases not matched to a gene. This CDR3 is built from 14 residues. CDR3 in DNA: TGTGCCAGCAGGTCGACTAGCGGCACAGATACGCAGTATTTT. Translated: CASRSTSGTDTQYF.

The sample holds a few counts of this clonotype. The rearrangement uses TRBV5-1 and TRBJ2-3, with 8 positions matching TRBD1. Germline V lookup: CDR1 SGHRS, CDR2 YFSETQ. The CDR3 spans 15 residues. With V trimmed by 2 bases and J by 2 bases, 4 bases remained unmatched. In nucleotides, the CDR3 is TGCGCCAGCAGCTTCGACAGGGGACACACAGATACGCAGTATTTT. Residues: CASSFDRGHTDTQYF. Full variable domain (missing parts from reference TRBV5-1 and TRBJ2-3): KAGVTQTPRYLIKTRGQQVTLSCSPISGHRSVSWYQQTPGQGLQFLFEYFSETQRNKGNFPGRFSGRQFSNSRSEMNVSTLELGDSALYLCASSFDRGHTDTQYFGPGTRLTVL.

The J gene is TRBJ2-5, the V gene TRBV20-1, with D unresolved. Germline V gene data show CDR1 as DFQATT and CDR2 as SNEGSKA (reference sequence). CDR3 length equals 11 residues. Trimming pared 2 bases from V and 2 bases from J, leaving 3 bases between. In DNA form, the CDR3 reads TGCAGTGCTAGACAGCAAGAGACCCAGTACTTC. It yields the protein CSARQQETQYF.

This clonotype was found a few times. This chain connects TRBV20-1 to TRBJ1-1; the D gene is possibly TRBD1 (5 bases). CDR1 is DFQATT, CDR2 SNEGSKA, per germline (reference sequence). V was clipped by 4 bases and J by 1 base, with 13 bases between them. CDR3 length: 14 residues. CDR3 protein: CSATRGGGNTEAFF. As DNA, the CDR3 is TGCAGTGCTACCCGAGGCGGGGGGAACACTGAAGCTTTCTTT.

Many counts were recorded for this clonotype. The genes are TRBV4-1 and TRBJ2-7; tentative D call: TRBD1 (6 bases). Germline-derived CDR1 and CDR2 are MGHRA and YSYEKL. CDR3 size: 14 residues. Deletions cut 3 bases from V and 3 bases from J, with 12 bases between. The CDR3 here is CASSHQGLGYEQYF. The DNA for the CDR3 is TGCGCCAGCAGCCACCAGGGGTTGGGCTACGAGCAGTACTTC.

This chain links TRBV30 with TRBJ1-1, with D perhaps TRBD1 (6 bases). CDR1 and CDR2 from the germline V gene are GTSNPN and SVGIG (reference sequence). V was shortened by 5 bases and J by 5 bases, with 12 bases between the two germline ends. The CDR3 contains 12 residues. CDR3 DNA sequence: TGTGCCTGGTCACAGGGAAAAACTGAAGCTTTCTTT. Encoded protein: CAWSQGKTEAFF.